This T cell receptor beta chain was sequenced for a study of spatial heterogeneity in lung cancer. Study as a whole: Fewer alpha-chain than beta-chain sequences were consistently detected. In raw reads, more than 9.5 appearances on average were recorded for each unique TCR and UMI combination.

Individual TCR cDNA molecules each bore their own unique molecular identifier. TCRdb independently ran MiXCR on the 5' RACE reads; one entry per CDR3 protein. The sample gives under 100,000 distinct CDR3 sequences, under 9% of which show up once; about 7.1% is in the top ten. Looked up from germline, CDR1 is SGHTA and CDR2 is FQGNSA. There are 13 residues in the CDR3. V lost 5 bases and J 6 bases, leaving 11 bases between the germline ends. The sample's time point: sample taken at primary tumor resection. Unsorted whole RNA samples from tumor, nontumor lung or frozen PBMC were sequenced. Untreated early-stage non-small cell lung cancer patients, over 55 in total, were the donors. This clonotype has only a few counts.

Sequences were derived from PBMCs, sampled at surgery. This chain joins TRBV7-2 and TRBJ2-1; D call uncertain. The clonotype comes from a male donor with early-stage non-small cell lung cancer. The CDR3 bases are TGTGCCAGCAGCCCCCGGGTCCCCAATGAGCAGTTCTTC. Amino acids: CASSPRVPNEQFF.